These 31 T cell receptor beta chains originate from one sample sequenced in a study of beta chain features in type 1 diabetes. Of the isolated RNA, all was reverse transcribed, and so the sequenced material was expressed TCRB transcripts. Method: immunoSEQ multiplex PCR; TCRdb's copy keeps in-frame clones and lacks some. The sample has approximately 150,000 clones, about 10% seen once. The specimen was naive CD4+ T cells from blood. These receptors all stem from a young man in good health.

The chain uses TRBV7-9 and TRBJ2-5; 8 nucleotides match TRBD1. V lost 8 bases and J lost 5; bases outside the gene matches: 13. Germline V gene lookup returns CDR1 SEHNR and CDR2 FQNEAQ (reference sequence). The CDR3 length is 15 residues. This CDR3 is CASQPTGGSVETQYF. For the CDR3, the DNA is TGTGCCAGCCAGCCCACAGGGGGGAGTGTGGAGACCCAGTACTTC.

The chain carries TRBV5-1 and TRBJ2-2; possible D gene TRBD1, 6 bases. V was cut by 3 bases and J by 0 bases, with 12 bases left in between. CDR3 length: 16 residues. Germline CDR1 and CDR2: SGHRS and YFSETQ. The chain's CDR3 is CASSYRTGSNTGELFF. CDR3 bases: TGCGCCAGCAGCTACCGTACAGGGTCGAACACCGGGGAGCTGTTTTTT.

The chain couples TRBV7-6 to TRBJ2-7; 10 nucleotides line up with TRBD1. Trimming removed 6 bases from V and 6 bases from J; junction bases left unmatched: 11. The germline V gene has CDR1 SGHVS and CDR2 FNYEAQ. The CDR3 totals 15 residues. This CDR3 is CASSIKGTGEVEQYF. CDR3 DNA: TGTGCCAGCAGTATAAAGGGGACAGGGGAAGTCGAGCAGTACTTC.

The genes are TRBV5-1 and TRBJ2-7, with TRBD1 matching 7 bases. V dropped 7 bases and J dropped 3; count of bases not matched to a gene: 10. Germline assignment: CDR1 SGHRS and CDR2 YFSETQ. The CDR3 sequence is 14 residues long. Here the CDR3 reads CASSNRGPIYEQYF. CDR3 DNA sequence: TGCGCCAGCTCTAACAGGGGCCCTATCTACGAGCAGTACTTC.

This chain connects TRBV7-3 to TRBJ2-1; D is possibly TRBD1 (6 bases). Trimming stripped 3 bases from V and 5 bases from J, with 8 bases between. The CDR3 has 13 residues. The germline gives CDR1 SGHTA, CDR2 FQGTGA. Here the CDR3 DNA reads TGTGCCAGCAGCTTCGGACAGAACAATGAGCAGTTCTTC. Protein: CASSFGQNNEQFF.

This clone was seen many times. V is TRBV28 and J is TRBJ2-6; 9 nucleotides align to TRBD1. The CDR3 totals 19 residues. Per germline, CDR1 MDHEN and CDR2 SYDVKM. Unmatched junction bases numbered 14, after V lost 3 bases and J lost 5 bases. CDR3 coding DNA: TGTGCCAGCAGTTTCAGTCCGGGACAGGGTTCTTGGAGGGCCAACGTCCTGACTTTC. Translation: CASSFSPGQGSWRANVLTF.

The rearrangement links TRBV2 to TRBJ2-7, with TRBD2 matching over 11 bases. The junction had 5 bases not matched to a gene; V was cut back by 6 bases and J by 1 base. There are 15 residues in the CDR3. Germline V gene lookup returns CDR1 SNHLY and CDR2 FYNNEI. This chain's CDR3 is CASRTLAGGSYEQYF. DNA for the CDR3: TGTGCCAGCAGAACCTTAGCGGGGGGGTCCTACGAGCAGTACTTC. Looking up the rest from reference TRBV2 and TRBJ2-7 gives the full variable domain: EPEVTQTPSHQVTQMGQEVILRCVPISNHLYFYWYRQILGQKVEFLVSFYNNEISEKSEIFDDQFSVERPDGSNFTLKIRSTKLEDSAMYFCASRTLAGGSYEQYFGPGTRLTVT.

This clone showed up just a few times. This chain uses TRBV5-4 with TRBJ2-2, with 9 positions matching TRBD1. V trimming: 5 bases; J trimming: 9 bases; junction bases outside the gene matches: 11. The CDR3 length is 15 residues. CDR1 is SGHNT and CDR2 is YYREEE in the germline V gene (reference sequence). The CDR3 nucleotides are TGTGCCAGCAGGGGTGGGACAGGGAATGTCTGGGAGCTGTTTTTT. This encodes CASRGGTGNVWELFF.

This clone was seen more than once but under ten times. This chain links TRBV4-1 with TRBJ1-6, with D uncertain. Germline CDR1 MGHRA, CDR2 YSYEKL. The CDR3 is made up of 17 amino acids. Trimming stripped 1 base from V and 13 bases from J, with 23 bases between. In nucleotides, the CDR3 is TGCGCCAGCAGCCAAGTGGGAAGCGGAGCGATTTTGGGGCCCCTCCACTTT. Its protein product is CASSQVGSGAILGPLHF.

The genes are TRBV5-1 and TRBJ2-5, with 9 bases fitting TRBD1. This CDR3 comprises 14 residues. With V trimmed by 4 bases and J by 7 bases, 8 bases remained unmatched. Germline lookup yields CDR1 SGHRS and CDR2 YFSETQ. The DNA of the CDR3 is TGCGCCAGCAGCACGGACAGGGGCGAGGCGACCCAGTACTTC. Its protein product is CASSTDRGEATQYF.

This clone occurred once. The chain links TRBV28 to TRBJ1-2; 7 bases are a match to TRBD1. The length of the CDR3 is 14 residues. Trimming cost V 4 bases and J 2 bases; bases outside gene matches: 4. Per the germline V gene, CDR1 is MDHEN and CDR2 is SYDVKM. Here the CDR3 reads CASSSSGQNYGYTF. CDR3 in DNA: TGTGCCAGCAGTTCCTCGGGACAGAACTATGGCTACACCTTC.

The CDR3 DNA reads TGTGCCAGCAGCTTTAGCGGGGGGTACCCAGATACGCAGTATTTT. The encoded protein is CASSFSGGYPDTQYF. The chain carries TRBV7-2 and TRBJ2-3; the match to TRBD2 covers 10 bases. The CDR3 covers 15 residues. V lost 3 bases, J lost 4 bases, and 4 bases stayed unmatched. Germline V gives CDR1 SGHTA, CDR2 FQGNSA.

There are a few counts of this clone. The CDR3 reads CASSVTVNSGNTIYF. The CDR3 DNA reads TGTGCCAGCAGCGTCACTGTCAATTCTGGAAACACCATATATTTT. V and J are TRBV9 and TRBJ1-3, with D unclear. CDR1 is SGDLS and CDR2 is YYNGEE in the germline V gene. This CDR3 comprises 15 residues. With 2 bases removed from V and 1 base from J, the gap between germline ends came to 10 bases.

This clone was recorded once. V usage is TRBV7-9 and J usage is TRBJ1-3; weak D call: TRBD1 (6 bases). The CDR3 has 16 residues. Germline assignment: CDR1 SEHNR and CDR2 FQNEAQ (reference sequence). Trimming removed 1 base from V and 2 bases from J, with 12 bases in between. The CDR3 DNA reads TGTGCCAGCAGCTTAGGCGAGGGGGAAACTGGAAACACCATATATTTT. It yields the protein CASSLGEGETGNTIYF. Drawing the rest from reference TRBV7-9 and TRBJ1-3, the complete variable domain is DTGVSQNPRHKITKRGQNVTFRCDPISEHNRLYWYRQTLGQGPEFLTYFQNEAQLEKSRLLSDRFSAERPKGSFSTLEIQRTEQGDSAMYLCASSLGEGETGNTIYFGEGSWLTVV.

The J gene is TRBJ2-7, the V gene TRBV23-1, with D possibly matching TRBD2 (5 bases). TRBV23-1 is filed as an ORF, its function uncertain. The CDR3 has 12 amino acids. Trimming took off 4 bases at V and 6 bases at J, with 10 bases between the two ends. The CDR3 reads CASSRRAREQYF. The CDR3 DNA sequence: TGCGCCAGCAGTCGGCGGGCTCGCGAGCAGTACTTC.

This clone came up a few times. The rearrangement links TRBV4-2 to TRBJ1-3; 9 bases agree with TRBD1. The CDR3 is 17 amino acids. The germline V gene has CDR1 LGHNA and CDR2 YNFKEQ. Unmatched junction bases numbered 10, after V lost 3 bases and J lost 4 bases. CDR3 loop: CASSHSPGQGPGNTIYF. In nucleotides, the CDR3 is TGTGCCAGCAGCCATTCACCGGGACAGGGCCCAGGAAACACCATATATTTT.

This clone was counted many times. The CDR3 sequence is CASSLYRAGYGYTF. CDR3 sequence (DNA): TGTGCCAGCAGTTTATACAGGGCTGGCTATGGCTACACCTTC. The gene calls are TRBV28 and TRBJ1-2; D might be TRBD1 (6 bases). Germline CDR1 reads MDHEN; CDR2 reads SYDVKM. V was pared by 1 base and J by 4 bases, with 10 bases between. The CDR3 spans 14 residues.

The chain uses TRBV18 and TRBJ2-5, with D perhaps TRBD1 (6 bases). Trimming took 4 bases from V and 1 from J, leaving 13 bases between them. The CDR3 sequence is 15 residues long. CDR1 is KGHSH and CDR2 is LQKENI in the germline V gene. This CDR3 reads CASSQPGHPQETQYF. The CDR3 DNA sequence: TGTGCCAGCTCACAACCGGGACACCCCCAAGAGACCCAGTACTTC. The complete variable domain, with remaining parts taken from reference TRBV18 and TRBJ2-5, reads NAGVMQNPRHLVRRRGQEARLRCSPMKGHSHVYWYRQLPEEGLKFMVYLQKENIIDESGMPKERFSAEFPKEGPSILRIQQVVRGDSAAYFCASSQPGHPQETQYFGPGTRLLVL.

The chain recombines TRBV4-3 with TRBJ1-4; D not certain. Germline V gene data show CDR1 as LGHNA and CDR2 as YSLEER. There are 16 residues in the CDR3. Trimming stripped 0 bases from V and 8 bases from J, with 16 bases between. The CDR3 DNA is TGCGCCAGCAGCCAAGAGTCGGCGCTCCCCGGGGAAAAACTGTTTTTT. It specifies CASSQESALPGEKLFF.

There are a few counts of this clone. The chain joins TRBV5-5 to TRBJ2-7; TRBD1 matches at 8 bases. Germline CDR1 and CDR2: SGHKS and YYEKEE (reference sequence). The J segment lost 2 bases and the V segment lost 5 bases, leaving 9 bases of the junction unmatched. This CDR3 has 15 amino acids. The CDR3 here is CASSSQGASPYEQYF. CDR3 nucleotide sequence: TGTGCCAGCAGTTCCCAGGGGGCTAGTCCCTACGAGCAGTACTTC.

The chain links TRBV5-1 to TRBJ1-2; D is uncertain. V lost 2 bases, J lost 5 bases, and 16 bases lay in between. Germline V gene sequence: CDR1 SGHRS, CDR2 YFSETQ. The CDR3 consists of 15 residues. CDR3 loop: CASSFSGDSGYGYTF. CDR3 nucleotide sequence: TGCGCCAGCAGCTTCTCGGGTGATTCTGGGTATGGCTACACCTTC.

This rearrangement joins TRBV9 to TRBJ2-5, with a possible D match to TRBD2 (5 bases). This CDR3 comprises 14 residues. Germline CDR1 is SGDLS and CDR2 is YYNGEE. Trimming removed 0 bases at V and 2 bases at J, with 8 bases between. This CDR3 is CASSVGTFQETQYF. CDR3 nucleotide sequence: TGTGCCAGCAGCGTAGGGACTTTTCAAGAGACCCAGTACTTC.

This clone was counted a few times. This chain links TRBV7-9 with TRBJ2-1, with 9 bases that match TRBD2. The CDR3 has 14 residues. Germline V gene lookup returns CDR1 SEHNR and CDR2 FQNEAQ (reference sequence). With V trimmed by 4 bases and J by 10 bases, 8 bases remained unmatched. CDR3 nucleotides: TGTGCCAGCAGCTCCATGACTAGCGGCGAAGAGCAGTTCTTC. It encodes CASSSMTSGEEQFF.

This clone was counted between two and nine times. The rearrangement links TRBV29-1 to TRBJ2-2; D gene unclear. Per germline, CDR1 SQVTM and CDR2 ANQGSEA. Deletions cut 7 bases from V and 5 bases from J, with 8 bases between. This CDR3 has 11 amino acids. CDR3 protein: CSGKRTGELFF. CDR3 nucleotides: TGCAGCGGTAAGAGGACCGGGGAGCTGTTTTTT.

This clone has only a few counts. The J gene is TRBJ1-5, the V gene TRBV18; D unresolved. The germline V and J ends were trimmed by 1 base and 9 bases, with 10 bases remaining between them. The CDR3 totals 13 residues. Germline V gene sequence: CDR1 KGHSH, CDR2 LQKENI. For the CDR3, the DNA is TGTGCCAGCTCACCACTTCCGGAGGGGCCCCAGCATTTT. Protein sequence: CASSPLPEGPQHF.

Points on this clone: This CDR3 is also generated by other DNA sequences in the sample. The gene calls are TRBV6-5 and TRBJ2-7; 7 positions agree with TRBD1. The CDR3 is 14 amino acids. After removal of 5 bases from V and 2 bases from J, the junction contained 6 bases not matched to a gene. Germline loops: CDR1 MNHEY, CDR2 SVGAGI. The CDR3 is CASSPQQGPYEQYF. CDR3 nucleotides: TGTGCCAGCAGTCCCCAACAGGGGCCCTACGAGCAGTACTTC.

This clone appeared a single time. The CDR3 sequence: CASNSAGGPGETQYF. The CDR3 DNA reads TGTGCCAGCAACTCCGCCGGGGGGCCAGGGGAGACCCAGTACTTC. The chain is built from TRBV7-9 and TRBJ2-5; TRBD2 might be the D (7 bases). V was cut by 7 bases and J by 5 bases, with 20 bases left in between. The CDR3 covers 15 residues. Germline V CDR1 and CDR2: SEHNR, FQNEAQ (reference sequence). Full variable domain (missing parts from reference TRBV7-9 and TRBJ2-5): DTGVSQNPRHKITKRGQNVTFRCDPISEHNRLYWYRQTLGQGPEFLTYFQNEAQLEKSRLLSDRFSAERPKGSFSTLEIQRTEQGDSAMYLCASNSAGGPGETQYFGPGTRLLVL.

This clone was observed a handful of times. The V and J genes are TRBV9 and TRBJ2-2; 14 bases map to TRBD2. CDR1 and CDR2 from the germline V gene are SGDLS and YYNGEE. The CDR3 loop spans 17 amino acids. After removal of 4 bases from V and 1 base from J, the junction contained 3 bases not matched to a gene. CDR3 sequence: CASSPGTSGRNTGELFF. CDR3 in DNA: TGTGCCAGCAGCCCCGGGACTAGCGGGAGGAACACCGGGGAGCTGTTTTTT.

CDR3: CASSLGAPQGGEQYF. The CDR3, as DNA: TGTGCCAGCAGCTTAGGGGCCCCCCAAGGTGGGGAGCAGTACTTC. V and J are TRBV11-2 and TRBJ2-7, with D uncertain. Looked up from germline, CDR1 is SGHAT and CDR2 is FQNNGV. CDR3 length: 15 amino acids. V was clipped by 1 base and J by 7 bases, with 17 bases between them.

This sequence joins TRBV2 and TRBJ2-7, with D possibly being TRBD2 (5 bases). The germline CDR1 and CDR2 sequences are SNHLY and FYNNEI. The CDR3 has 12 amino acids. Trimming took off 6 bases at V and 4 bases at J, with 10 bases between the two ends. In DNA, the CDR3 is TGTGCCAGCAGCCTAAAGCGGTACGAGCAGTACTTC. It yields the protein CASSLKRYEQYF.

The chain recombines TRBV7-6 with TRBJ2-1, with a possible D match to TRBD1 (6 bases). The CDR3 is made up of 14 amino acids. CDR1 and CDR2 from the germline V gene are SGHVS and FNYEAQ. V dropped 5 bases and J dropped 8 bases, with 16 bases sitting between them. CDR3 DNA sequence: TGTGCCAGCAGCCAGATCAGGGGAGCCGATGAGCAGTTCTTC. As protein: CASSQIRGADEQFF. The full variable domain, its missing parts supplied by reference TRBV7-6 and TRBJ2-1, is GAGVSQSPRYKVTKRGQDVALRCDPISGHVSLYWYRQALGQGPEFLTYFNYEAQQDKSGLPNDRFSAERPEGSISTLTIQRTEQRDSAMYRCASSQIRGADEQFFGPGTRLTVL.